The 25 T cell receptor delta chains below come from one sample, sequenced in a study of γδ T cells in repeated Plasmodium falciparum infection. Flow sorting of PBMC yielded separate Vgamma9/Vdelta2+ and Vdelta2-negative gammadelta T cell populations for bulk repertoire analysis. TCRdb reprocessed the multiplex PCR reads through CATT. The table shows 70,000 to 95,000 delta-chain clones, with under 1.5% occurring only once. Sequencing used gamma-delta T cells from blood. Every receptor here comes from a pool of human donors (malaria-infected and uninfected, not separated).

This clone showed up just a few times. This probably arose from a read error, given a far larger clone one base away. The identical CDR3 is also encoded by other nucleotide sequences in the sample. CDR3 sequence: CALGDPAQLLRQNWGIRSGYTDKLIF. CDR3 nucleotide sequence: TGTGCTCTTGGGGACCCTGCTCAGCTCCTACGACAGAACTGGGGGATACGGTCGGGGTACACCGATAAACTCATCTTT. The genes are TRDV1 and TRDJ1, with 13 nucleotides matching TRDD3. The J gene, absent from TCRdb, was called here by matching the DNA to germline. Germline CDR1 TSWWSYY, CDR2 QGS. This CDR3 is built from 26 residues. Trimming took 3 bases from V and 0 from J; bases not matched to a gene: 31.

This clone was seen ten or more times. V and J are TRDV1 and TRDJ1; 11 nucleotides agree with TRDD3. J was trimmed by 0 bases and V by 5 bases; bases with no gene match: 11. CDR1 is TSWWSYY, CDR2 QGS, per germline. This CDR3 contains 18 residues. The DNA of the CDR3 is TGTGCTCTTGGGTCCCTTGGGTGGGGGATACGCAACACCGATAAACTCATCTTT. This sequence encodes CALGSLGWGIRNTDKLIF.

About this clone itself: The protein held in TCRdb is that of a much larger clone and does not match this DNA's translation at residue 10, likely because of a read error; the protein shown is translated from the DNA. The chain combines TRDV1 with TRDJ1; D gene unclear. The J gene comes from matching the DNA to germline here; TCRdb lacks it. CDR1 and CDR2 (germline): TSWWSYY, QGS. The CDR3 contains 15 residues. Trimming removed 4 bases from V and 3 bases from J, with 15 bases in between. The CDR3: CALGGPGGVADKLIF. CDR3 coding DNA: TGTGCTCTTGGGGGGCCCGGCGGGGTGGCCGATAAACTCATCTTT.

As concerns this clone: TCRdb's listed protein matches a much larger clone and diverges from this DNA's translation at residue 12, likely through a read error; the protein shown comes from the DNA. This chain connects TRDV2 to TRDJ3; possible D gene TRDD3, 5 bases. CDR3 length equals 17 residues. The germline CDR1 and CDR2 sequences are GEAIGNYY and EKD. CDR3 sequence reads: CACDPYSSSWDARQMFF. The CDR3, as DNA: TGTGCCTGTGACCCGTACTCTAGCTCCTGGGACGCCCGACAGATGTTTTTC.

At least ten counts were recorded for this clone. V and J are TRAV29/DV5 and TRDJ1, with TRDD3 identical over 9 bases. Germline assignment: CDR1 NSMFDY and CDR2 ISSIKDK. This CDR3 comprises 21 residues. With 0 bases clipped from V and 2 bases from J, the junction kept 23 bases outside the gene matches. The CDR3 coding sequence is TGTGCAGCAAGCGCGAGGTACCTCGCCCGTACTGGGGGACTCCAGACCGATAAACTCATCTTT. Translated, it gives CAASARYLARTGGLQTDKLIF.

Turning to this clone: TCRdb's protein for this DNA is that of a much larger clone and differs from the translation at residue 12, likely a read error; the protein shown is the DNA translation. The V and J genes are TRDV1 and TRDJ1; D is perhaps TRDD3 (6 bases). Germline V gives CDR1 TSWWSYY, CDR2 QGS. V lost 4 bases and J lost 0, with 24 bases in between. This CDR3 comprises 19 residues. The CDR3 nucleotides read TGTGCTCTTGGGGCTATTCGATGGCGGTTCTGGGGACACACCGATAAACTCATCTTT. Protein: CALGAIRWRFWGHTDKLIF.

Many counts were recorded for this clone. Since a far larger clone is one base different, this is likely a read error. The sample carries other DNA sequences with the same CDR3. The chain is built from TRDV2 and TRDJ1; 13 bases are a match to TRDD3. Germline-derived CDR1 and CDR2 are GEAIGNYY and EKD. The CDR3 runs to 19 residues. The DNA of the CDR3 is TGCGCCTGTGACGATTTACTGGGGGATACGCCCGCGTACACCGATAAACTCATCTTT. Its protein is CACDDLLGDTPAYTDKLIF.

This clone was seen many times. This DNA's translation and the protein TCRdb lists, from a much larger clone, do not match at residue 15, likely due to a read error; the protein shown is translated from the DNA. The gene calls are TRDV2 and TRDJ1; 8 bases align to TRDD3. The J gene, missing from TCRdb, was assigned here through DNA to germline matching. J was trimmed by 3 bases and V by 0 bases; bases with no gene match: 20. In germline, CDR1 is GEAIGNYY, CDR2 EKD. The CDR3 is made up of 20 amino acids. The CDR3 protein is CACDTIRVMGDAIYADKLIF. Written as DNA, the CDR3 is TGTGCCTGTGACACCATACGGGTTATGGGGGATGCAATTTACGCCGATAAACTCATCTTT.

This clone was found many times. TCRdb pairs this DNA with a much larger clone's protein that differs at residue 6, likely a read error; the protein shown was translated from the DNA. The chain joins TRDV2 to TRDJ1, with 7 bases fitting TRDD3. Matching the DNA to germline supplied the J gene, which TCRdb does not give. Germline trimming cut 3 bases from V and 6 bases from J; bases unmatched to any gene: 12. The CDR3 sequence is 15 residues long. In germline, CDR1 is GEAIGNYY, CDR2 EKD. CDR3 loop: CACDDRGDAGYKLIF. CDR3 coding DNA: TGTGCCTGTGACGACCGGGGGGATGCGGGCTATAAACTCATCTTT.

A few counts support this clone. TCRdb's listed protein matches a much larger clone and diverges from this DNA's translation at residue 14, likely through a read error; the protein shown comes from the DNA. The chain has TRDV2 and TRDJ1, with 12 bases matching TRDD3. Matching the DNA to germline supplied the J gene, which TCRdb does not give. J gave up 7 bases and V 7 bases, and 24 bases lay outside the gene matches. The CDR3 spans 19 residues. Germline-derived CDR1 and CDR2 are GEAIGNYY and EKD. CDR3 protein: CACITYWGIPSPYAGKLIF. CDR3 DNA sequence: TGTGCCTGCATTACGTACTGGGGGATACCCTCCCCGTACGCCGGTAAACTCATCTTT.

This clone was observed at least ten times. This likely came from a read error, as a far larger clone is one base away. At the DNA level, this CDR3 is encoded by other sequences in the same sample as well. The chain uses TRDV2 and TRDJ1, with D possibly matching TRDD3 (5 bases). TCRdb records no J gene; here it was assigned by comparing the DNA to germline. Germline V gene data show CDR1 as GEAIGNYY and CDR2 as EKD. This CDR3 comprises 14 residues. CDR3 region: CACDTLGQTDKLIF. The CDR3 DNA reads TGTGCCTGCGACACCCTGGGACAAACCGATAAACTCATCTTT.

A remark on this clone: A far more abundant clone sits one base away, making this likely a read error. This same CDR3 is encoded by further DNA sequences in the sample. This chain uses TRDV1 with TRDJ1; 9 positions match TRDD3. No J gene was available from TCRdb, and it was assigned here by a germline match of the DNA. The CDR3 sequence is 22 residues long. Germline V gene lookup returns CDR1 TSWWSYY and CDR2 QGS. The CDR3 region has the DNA TGTGCCCTTGGGGACACCCTTTATTCCATGACGTACTGGGGGACTTACACCGATAAACTCATCTTT. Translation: CALGDTLYSMTYWGTYTDKLIF.

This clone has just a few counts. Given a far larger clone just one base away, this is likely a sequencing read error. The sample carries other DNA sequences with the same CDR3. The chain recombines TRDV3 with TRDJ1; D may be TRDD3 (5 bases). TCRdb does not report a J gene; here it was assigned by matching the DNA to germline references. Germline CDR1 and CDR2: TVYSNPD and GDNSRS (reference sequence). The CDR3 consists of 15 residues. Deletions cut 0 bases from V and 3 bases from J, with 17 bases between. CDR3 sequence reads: CAFRKGTPAADKLIF. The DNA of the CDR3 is TGTGCCTTTAGAAAGGGGACTCCGGCGGCCGATAAACTCATCTTT.

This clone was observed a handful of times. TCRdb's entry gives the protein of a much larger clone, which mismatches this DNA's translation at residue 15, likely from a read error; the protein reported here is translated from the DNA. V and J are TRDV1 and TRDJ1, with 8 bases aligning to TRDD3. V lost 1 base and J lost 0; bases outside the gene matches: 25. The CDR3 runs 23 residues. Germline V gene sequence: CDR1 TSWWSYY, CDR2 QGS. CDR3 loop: CALGEPFLPPVSGGSLYTDKLIF. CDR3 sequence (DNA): TGTGCTCTTGGGGAACCGTTCCTCCCTCCCGTTAGTGGGGGATCCCTGTACACCGATAAACTCATCTTT.

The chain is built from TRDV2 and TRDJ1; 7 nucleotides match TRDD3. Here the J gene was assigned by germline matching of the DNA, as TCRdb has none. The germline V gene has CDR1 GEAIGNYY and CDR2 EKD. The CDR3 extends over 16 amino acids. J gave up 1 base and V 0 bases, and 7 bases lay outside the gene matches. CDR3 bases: TGTGCCTGTGACACCGCCATACTGGGGAGCACCGATAAACTCATCTTT. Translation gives CACDTAILGSTDKLIF.

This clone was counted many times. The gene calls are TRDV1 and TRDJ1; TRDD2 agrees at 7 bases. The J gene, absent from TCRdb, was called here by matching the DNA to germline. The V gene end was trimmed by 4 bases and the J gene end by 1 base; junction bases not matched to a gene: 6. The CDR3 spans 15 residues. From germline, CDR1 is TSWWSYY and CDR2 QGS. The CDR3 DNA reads TGTGCTCTTGGGGGCCGTCCTTCCTTCACCGATAAACTCATCTTT. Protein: CALGGRPSFTDKLIF.

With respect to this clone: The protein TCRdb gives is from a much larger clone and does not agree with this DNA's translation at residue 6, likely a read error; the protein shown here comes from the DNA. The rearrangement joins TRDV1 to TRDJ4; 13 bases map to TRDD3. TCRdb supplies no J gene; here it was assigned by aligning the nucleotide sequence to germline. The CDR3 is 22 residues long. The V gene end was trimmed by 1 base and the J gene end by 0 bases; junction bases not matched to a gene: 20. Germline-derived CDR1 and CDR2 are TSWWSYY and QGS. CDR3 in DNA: TGTGCTCTTGGGGAACCAGCCAATTTCATTACTGGGGGATACGCCCCGGCCAGACCCCTGATCTTT. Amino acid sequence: CALGEPANFITGGYAPARPLIF.

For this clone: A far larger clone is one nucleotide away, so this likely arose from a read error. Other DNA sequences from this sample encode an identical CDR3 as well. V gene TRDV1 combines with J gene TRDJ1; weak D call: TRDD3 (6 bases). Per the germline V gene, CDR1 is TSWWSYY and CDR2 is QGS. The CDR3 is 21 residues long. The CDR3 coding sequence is TGCGCTCTTGGGGAACGGGGGGTACTGGGAGATGTTTCCTCGAGGGAGAGAAAACTCATCTTT. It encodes CALGERGVLGDVSSRERKLIF.

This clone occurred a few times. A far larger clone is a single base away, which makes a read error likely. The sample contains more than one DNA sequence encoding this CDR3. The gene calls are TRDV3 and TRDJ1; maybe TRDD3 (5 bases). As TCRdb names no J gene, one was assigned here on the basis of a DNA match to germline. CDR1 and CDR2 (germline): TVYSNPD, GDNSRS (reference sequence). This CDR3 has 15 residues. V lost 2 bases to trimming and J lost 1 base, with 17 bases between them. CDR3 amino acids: CAFYTDWNGTDKLIF. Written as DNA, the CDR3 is TGTGCCTTTTACACGGACTGGAACGGCACCGATAAACTCATCTTT.

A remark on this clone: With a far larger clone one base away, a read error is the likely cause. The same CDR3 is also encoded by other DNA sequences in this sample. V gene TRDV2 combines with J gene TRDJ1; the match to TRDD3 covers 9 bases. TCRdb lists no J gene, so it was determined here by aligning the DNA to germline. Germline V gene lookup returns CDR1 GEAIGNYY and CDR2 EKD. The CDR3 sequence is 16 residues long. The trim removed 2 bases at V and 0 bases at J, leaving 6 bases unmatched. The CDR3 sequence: CACDKLGEQYTDKLIF. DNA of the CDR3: TGTGCCTGTGACAAACTGGGGGAACAATACACCGATAAACTCATCTTT.

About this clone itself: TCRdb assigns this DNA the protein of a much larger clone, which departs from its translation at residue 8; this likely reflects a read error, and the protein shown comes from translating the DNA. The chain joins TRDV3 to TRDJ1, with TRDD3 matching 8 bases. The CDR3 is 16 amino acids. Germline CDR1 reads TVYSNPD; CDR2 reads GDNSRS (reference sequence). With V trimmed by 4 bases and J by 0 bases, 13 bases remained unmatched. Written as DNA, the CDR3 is TGTGCCTCAAACTGGGGGCCAATGAAGTACACCGATAAACTCATCTTT. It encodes CASNWGPMKYTDKLIF.

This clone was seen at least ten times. Here the CDR3 reads CACDTIAWGIQKDKLIF. CDR3 sequence (DNA): TGTGCCTGTGACACAATCGCCTGGGGGATACAGAAGGATAAACTCATCTTT. V gene TRDV2 combines with J gene TRDJ1; TRDD3 matches at 11 bases. Matching the DNA to germline supplied the J gene, which TCRdb does not give. Per germline, CDR1 GEAIGNYY and CDR2 EKD. J gave up 5 bases and V 1 base, and 11 bases lay outside the gene matches. This CDR3 has 17 amino acids.

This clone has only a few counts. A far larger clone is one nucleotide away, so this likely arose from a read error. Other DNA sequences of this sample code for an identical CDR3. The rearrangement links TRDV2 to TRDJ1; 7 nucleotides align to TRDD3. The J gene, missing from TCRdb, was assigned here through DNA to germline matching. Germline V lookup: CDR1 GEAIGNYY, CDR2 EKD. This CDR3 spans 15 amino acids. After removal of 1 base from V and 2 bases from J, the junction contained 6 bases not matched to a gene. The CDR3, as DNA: TGTGCCTGTGACACGCTGGGGGGGGGGACCGATAAACTCATCTTT. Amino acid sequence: CACDTLGGGTDKLIF.

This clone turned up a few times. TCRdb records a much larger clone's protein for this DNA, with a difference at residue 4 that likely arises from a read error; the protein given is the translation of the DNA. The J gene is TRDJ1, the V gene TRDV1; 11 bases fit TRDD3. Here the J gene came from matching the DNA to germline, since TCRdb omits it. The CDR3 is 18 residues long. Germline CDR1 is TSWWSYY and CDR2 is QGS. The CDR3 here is CALREPGLLGDKTDKLIF. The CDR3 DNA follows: TGTGCTCTTCGGGAACCCGGCTTACTGGGGGATAAAACCGATAAACTCATCTTT.

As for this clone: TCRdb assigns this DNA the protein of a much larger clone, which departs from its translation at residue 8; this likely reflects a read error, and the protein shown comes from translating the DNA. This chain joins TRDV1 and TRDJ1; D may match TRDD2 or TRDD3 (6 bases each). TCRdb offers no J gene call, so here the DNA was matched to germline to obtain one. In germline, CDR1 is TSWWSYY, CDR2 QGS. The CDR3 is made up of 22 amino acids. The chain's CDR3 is CALEESSTSYLGGEAIMDKLIF. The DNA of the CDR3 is TGTGCTCTTGAGGAAAGTAGTACCTCCTACTTGGGGGGGGAAGCCATCATGGATAAACTCATCTTT.